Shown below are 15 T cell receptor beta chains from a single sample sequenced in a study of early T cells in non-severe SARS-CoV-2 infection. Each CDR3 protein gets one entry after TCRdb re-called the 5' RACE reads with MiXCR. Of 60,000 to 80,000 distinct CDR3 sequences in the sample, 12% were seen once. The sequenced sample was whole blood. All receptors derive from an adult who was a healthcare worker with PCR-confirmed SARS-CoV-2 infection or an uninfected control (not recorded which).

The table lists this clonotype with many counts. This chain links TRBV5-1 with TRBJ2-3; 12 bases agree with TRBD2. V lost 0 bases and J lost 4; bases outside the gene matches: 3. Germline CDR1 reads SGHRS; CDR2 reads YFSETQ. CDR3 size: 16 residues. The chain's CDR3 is CASSLGLAGAADTQYF. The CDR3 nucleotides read TGCGCCAGCAGCTTGGGACTAGCGGGAGCGGCAGATACGCAGTATTTT.

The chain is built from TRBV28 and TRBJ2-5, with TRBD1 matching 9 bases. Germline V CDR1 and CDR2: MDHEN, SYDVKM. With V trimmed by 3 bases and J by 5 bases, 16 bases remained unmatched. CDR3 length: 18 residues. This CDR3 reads CASSLETGTGSTQETQYF. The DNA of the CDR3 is TGTGCCAGCAGTTTGGAGACCGGGACAGGGAGTACTCAGGAGACCCAGTACTTC.

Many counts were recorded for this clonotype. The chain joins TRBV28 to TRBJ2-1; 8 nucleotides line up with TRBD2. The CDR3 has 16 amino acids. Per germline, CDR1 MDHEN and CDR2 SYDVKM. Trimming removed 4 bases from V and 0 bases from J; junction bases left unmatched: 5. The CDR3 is CASSSKRESSYNEQFF. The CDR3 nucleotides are TGTGCCAGCAGTTCCAAGCGGGAGAGCTCCTACAATGAGCAGTTCTTC.

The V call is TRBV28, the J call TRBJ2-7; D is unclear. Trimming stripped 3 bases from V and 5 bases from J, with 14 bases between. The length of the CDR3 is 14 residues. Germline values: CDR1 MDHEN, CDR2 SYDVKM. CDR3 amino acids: CASSFLSPVHEQYF. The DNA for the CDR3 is TGTGCCAGCAGTTTTCTCAGCCCGGTCCACGAGCAGTACTTC.

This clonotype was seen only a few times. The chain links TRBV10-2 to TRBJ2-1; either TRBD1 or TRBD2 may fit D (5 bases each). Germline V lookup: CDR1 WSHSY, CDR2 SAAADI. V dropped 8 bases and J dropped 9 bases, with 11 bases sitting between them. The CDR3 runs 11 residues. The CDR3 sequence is CASCDGGEQFF. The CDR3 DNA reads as TGCGCCAGCTGCGATGGGGGTGAGCAGTTCTTC.

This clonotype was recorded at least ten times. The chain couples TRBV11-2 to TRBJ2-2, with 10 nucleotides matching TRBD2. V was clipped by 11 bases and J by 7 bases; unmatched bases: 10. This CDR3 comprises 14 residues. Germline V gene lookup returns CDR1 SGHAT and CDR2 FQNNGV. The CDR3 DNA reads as TGTGCCGGGGCTAGCGGGAGCGTCAGCGGGGAGCTGTTTTTT. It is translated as CAGASGSVSGELFF.

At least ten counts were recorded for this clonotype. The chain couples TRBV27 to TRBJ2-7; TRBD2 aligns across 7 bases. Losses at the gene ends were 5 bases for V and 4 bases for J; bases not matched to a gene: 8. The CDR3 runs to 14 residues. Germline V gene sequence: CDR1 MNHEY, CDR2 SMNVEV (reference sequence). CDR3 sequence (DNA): TGTGCCAGCAGTCGACTAGCTGTTGCGTACGAGCAGTACTTC. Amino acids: CASSRLAVAYEQYF.

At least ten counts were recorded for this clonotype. The CDR3 nucleotides are TGTGCCAGCAGTGAAATTGGGGGCCACCGAGGCGATGAGCAGTTCTTC. Protein product: CASSEIGGHRGDEQFF. This rearrangement joins TRBV2 to TRBJ2-1, with TRBD1 as a possible D gene (6 bases). The CDR3 has 16 residues. The V and J ends lost 2 bases and 8 bases respectively, with 19 bases between them. Germline V CDR1 and CDR2: SNHLY, FYNNEI.

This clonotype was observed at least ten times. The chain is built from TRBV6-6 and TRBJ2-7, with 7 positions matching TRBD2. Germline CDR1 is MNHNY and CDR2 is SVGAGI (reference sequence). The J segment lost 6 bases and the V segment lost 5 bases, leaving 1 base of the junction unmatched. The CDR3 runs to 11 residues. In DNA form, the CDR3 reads TGTGCCAGCAGTACGGGAGGCGAGCAGTACTTC. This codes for CASSTGGEQYF.

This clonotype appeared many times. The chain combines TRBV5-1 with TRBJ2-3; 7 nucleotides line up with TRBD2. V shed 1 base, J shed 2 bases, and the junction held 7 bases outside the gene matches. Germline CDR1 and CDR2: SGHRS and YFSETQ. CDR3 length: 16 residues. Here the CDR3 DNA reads TGCGCCAGCAGCTTGCCTAGCGGAGACCCCACAGATACGCAGTATTTT. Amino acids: CASSLPSGDPTDTQYF.

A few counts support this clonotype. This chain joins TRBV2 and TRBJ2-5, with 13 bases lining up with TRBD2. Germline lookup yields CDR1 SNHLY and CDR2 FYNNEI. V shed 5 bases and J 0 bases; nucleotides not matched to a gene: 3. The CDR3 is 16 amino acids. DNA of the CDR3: TGTGCCAGCAGTTCGGGACTAGCGGGGCACCAAGAGACCCAGTACTTC. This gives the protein CASSSGLAGHQETQYF.

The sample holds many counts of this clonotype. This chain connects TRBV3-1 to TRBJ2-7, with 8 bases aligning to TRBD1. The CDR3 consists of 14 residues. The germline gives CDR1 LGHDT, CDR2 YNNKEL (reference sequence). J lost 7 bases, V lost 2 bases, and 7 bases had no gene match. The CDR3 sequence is CASSQTQQGGEQYF. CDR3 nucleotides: TGTGCCAGCAGCCAAACACAACAGGGGGGAGAGCAGTACTTC.

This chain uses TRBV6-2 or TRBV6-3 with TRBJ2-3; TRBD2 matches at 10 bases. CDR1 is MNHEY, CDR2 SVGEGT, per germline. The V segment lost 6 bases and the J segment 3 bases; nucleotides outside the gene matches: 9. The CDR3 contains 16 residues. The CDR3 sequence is CASRNRRAGGTDTQYF. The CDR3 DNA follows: TGTGCCAGCAGAAACAGGCGAGCGGGAGGGACAGATACGCAGTATTTT.

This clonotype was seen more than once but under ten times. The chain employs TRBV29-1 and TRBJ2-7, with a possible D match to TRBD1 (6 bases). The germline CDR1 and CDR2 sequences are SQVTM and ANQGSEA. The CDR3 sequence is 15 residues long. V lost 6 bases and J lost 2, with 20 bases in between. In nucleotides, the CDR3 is TGCAGCGTCCACTACCCGGGACACCTTCCCTACGAGCAGTACTTC. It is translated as CSVHYPGHLPYEQYF.

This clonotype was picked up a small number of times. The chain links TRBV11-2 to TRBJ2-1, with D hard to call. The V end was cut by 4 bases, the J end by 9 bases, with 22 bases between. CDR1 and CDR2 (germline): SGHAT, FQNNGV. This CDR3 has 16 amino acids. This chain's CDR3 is CASSSIGATPLPEQFF. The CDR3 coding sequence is TGTGCCAGCAGCTCCATAGGCGCAACCCCCCTTCCTGAGCAGTTCTTC.